This T cell receptor beta chain was found in a study of shared clonotypes between healthy human individuals (dated by TCRdb to the early 2020s). The study in broad terms: The cohort comprised a couple of women and a few men aged 18 to 49 years. Per donor, three plates each were used for CD4 naive and CD4 memory, two for CD8 naive, and one for CD8 memory. To estimate repertoire size and how much clonotype sharing occurs between individuals, the study deeply sequenced the blood TCR repertoires of about five healthy adults. To increase sequencing depth and limit assay-specific biases, different laboratories used diverse techniques to prepare libraries and sequence TCR repertoires. Per donor, leukapheresis produced somewhere between about 0.94 and 9 billion PBMCs.

Points the paper makes about the study in general: Rarefaction of sorted-subset datasets indicated incomplete sequencing despite the large sequencing depth. Only blood was sampled, and tissue TCR repertoires likely differ from those in blood. The small number of donors limited the genetic and exposure-history diversity represented. Pairwise subsampling indicated that sequencing depth was expected to affect the degree of clonotype sharing among donors. Larger estimated clonotype richness was generally found for naive subsets than for memory subsets. Roughly 5.2% of naive CD4, 3% to 3.5% of naive CD8, around 2.3% of memory CD4, and more than 0.35% of memory CD8 clonotypes were shared across several donors. Compared with non-shared clonotypes, clonotypes shared by all four sorted-subset donors had higher generation probabilities.

Using the deep immunoSEQ assay, TCR CDR3 regions were amplified from genomic DNA by multiplex PCR. Extracted genomic DNA from each cell subset was distributed evenly across all wells of several immunoSEQ 96-well plates, and each plate was treated as a replicate. For sorted subsets, each replicate PCR was loaded with approximately 200 ng genomic DNA, equivalent to 32,000 or so T cell genomes. Purified libraries were quantified with a Qubit 3.0 fluorometer, sized on a Bioanalyzer 2100, and re-quantified with the KAPA Library Quantification kit. Each immunoSEQ 96-well plate was sequenced on its own single-read 150-cycle Illumina NextSeq 550 flow cell. The original methods were these. The immunoSEQ output contained only junctional sequences without quality scores, so filtering could not match that applied to full-length reads. Sequences were annotated with PyIR, a Python wrapper for IgBLAST v1.9, using IMGT germline references to assign V/J genes and CDR3. Reads were filtered out if the reads had weak V/J assignments (E-value above 1e-6), no CDR3, stop codons, out-of-frame junctions, or ambiguous translated residues. V3J clonotypes were defined as sequences sharing an identical inferred V gene, J gene, and CDR3 amino acid sequence. The percentage overlap between two repertoires was calculated by dividing the number of shared unique clonotypes by the size of the smaller repertoire. RTK rarefaction, the Chao1 estimator, and Recon v2.1 estimates of unobserved clonotypes were used to assess repertoire richness. For all TCRbeta clonotypes obtained by the gDNA method from a handful of donors, generation probabilities were computed with OLGA. TCRdb holds this immuneACCESS table with in-frame rearrangements only. Some clones are missing; in checked studies, unresolved V genes explain under half, and the rest has no known cause. That table gives V, J and clone size, and the DNA gave D and trimming. For this sample there are approximately 2,300,000 clones; 85% to 95% appear just once. The top ten clonotypes cover around 0.38% of the sample.

Counted from cysteine to phenylalanine, this CDR3 has 16 amino acids. Only the CDR3 region is kept as DNA, spanning 48 bases read in frame from base 1. Clipping removes 3 bases from V and 4 bases from J, with 9 as the unmatched junction base count. Via the germline V gene, CDR1 is LGHNA and CDR2 YSLEER. About this clone: The antigen it binds to is not known. No much larger clone exists at a distance of one base, and base qualities are not known.

Healthy HIV-negative adults with no recently reported acute infections or vaccinations were included as donors. Every donor was a Caucasian adult residing in Nashville, Tennessee, USA. CD4+ T cells were enriched through magnetic negative selection, after which naive cells were positively selected on CD45RA and the remaining negative fraction served as the memory subset. Blood was obtained by leukapheresis, after which PBMCs were separated by Ficoll-Histopaque density gradient centrifugation and cryopreserved in liquid nitrogen vapor phase. Analytical flow cytometry was used to check the purity and quantity of every magnetically sorted T cell population. Genomic DNA was isolated from every sorted fraction and measured by UV absorbance on a Nanodrop 2000c.

The chain is assembled from TRBV4-3 and TRBJ2-1; TRBD2 fits 7 bases in the junction. This receptor was obtained from a man aged 18 to 35 in good health. Some clones in this sample may be carry-over from other donors' samples. Sequences were obtained from naive CD4+ T cells from PBMCs. According to the study, the label for this sample's cell subset or site signals: CD45RA+ positively selected. The CDR3 has the sequence CASSHSSGEGYNEQFF. The nucleotides are TGCGCCAGCAGCCATTCGAGCGGGGAGGGGTACAATGAGCAGTTCTTC.